The clone carrying this T cell receptor beta chain appeared once. Its antigen is not known. V lost 0 bases and J lost 4, with 12 bases in between. The CDR3 is 15 residues long. From germline, CDR1 is SGHVS and CDR2 FQNEAQ. Researchers reported sorting CD4+ naive, central memory, regulatory and stem cell-like memory cells via CD45RO/CCR7/CD25/CD127/CD95/CD27. These data come from a study of beta chain features in type 1 diabetes. Across the whole study: Across every sample, approximately 110,000,000 sorted cells were examined in total.

Study observations and caveats: In all four CD4+ subsets, TCRB CDR3 length was significantly, moderately reduced in type 1 diabetes. Researchers could not determine here whether HLA type influences TCRB rearrangement. For cells with high TCR expression, cDNA sequencing could yield over-representation.

The isolated RNA, all of it, was reverse transcribed, so expressed TCRB transcripts were what got sequenced. Measured with immunoSEQ multiplex PCR; TCRdb has only the in-frame clones, and not every one. The sample holds about 270,000 clones, about 13% seen once. This chain links TRBV7-8 with TRBJ1-1, with a possible D match to TRBD1 (5 bases). This TCR came from a man aged 25 to 45 with type 1 diabetes. Sequenced: naive CD4+ T cells from blood. CDR3 sequence: CASSLAVSGGTEAFF. The CDR3 DNA reads TGTGCCAGCAGCTTAGCCGTGTCCGGGGGCACTGAAGCTTTCTTT.